Listed here are 29 T cell receptor beta chains from one sample, sequenced in a study of T-cell reconstitution after alpha-beta-depleted transplantation in children. Unique molecular identifiers were incorporated into the prepared TCRbeta library. Via MiXCR, TCRdb re-called the PCR reads, giving one row per CDR3 protein. Counted here are approximately 980,000 distinct CDR3 sequences, about 31% occurring once; the ten biggest clones make up under 30%. The sample in question was PBMCs, mostly from graft donor cells, obtained 360 days after TCRalphabeta/CD19-depleted stem cell transplant. The receptors stem from a boy under three years old who had a stem cell transplant for SCID, so the T cells may come from the graft donor.

V usage is TRBV7-6 and J usage is TRBJ2-3; 10 bases match TRBD2. After removal of 5 bases from V and 3 bases from J, the junction contained 8 bases not matched to a gene. CDR3 length: 16 residues. The germline CDR1 and CDR2 sequences are SGHVS and FNYEAQ. The DNA of the CDR3 is TGTGCCAGCAGCCAAGCGGGGGGGCTTAGAACAGATACGCAGTATTTT. It yields the protein CASSQAGGLRTDTQYF. The full variable domain, in which reference TRBV7-6 and TRBJ2-3 provide the parts outside the CDR3, is GAGVSQSPRYKVTKRGQDVALRCDPISGHVSLYWYRQALGQGPEFLTYFNYEAQQDKSGLPNDRFSAERPEGSISTLTIQRTEQRDSAMYRCASSQAGGLRTDTQYFGPGTRLTVL.

The genes are TRBV21-1 and TRBJ2-1; TRBD2 is taken as the D call from the table, unchecked against the DNA. TRBV21-1 is an annotated pseudogene. The CDR3 consists of 14 residues. The CDR3 protein is CASSRLAGGEGQFF. In nucleotides, the CDR3 is TGTGCCAGCAGCCGACTAGCGGGGGGCGAAGGGCAGTTCTTC.

There are a few counts of this clonotype. The gene calls are TRBV10-2 and TRBJ2-3; 10 nucleotides agree with TRBD1. The trim removed 9 bases at V and 4 bases at J, leaving 10 bases unmatched. This CDR3 region has 15 residues. Germline CDR1 reads WSHSY; CDR2 reads SAAADI. This chain's CDR3 is CASSGQGSGPDTQYF. The DNA of the CDR3 is TGCGCCAGTTCGGGACAGGGGTCCGGCCCAGATACGCAGTATTTT.

Only a few counts were recorded for this clonotype. The rearrangement links TRBV29-1 to TRBJ1-2; possible D gene TRBD1, 5 bases. V gave up 0 bases and J gave up 3 bases, with 26 bases separating them. The CDR3 runs 19 residues. The germline CDR1 and CDR2 sequences are SQVTM and ANQGSEA. The CDR3 spells CSVEDGGPTKNGPHYGYTF. DNA of the CDR3: TGCAGCGTTGAAGATGGGGGACCCACAAAGAACGGACCCCACTATGGCTACACCTTC.

As DNA, the CDR3 is TGTGCCAGCAGCGTCCCCGGACAGGGCTTACGAGAGACCCAGTACTTC. Translating it yields CASSVPGQGLRETQYF. The V call is TRBV9, the J call TRBJ2-5; 8 nucleotides align to TRBD1. V lost 2 bases, J lost 4 bases, and 10 bases stayed unmatched. The CDR3 contains 16 residues. Germline CDR1 is SGDLS and CDR2 is YYNGEE.

The rearrangement uses TRBV4-2 and TRBJ2-5; D not resolved. CDR1 is LGHNA and CDR2 is YNFKEQ in the germline V gene. This CDR3 is 14 amino acids long. Trimming stripped 1 base from V and 1 base from J, with 7 bases between. Here the CDR3 reads CASSQVPAQETQYF. CDR3 in DNA: TGTGCCAGCAGCCAAGTTCCAGCCCAAGAGACCCAGTACTTC.

V is TRBV20-1 and J is TRBJ2-7; 8 bases fit TRBD2. The CDR3 consists of 16 residues. Germline V CDR1 and CDR2: DFQATT, SNEGSKA (reference sequence). The V and J ends lost 3 bases and 5 bases, in that order; junction bases with no gene match: 15. In DNA, the CDR3 is TGCAGTGCTAGTTCCAGCGGGGGTTTTATTTACCACGAGCAGTACTTC. It is translated as CSASSSGGFIYHEQYF.

CDR3 sequence: CSARYRIHNYGYTF. Here the CDR3 DNA reads TGCAGTGCTCGATACAGGATTCATAACTATGGCTACACCTTC. This rearrangement joins TRBV20-1 to TRBJ1-2; TRBD1 might be the D (5 bases). Looked up from germline, CDR1 is DFQATT and CDR2 is SNEGSKA (reference sequence). The CDR3 is 14 residues long. Between the trimmed V and J ends, which lost 5 bases and 1 base, there was a span of 14 bases.

This clonotype was observed a handful of times. The chain is built from TRBV7-9 and TRBJ1-1; TRBD1 aligns across 8 bases. With V trimmed by 5 bases and J by 5 bases, 7 bases remained unmatched. This CDR3 region has 14 residues. The germline V gene has CDR1 SEHNR and CDR2 FQNEAQ (reference sequence). The CDR3 reads CASSAAGGDTEAFF. CDR3 coding DNA: TGTGCCAGCAGCGCCGCAGGGGGCGATACTGAAGCTTTCTTT.

The rearrangement links TRBV11-1 to TRBJ2-2; D assignment may be TRBD1 or TRBD2 (5 bases each). Germline V gene sequence: CDR1 SGHAT, CDR2 FQDESV (reference sequence). The CDR3 contains 15 residues. V was clipped by 1 base and J by 8 bases, with 14 bases between them. In nucleotides, the CDR3 is TGTGCCAGCAGCTTAGGAGCCGGGGACGGTGGGGAGCTGTTTTTT. Translating gives CASSLGAGDGGELFF.

With regard to this clonotype: One end of the junction is discordant with germline, which a read error may explain. V gene TRBV3-1 combines with J gene TRBJ2-2, with D possibly being TRBD2 (7 bases). The CDR3 extends over 18 amino acids. Germline assignment: CDR1 LGHDT and CDR2 YNNKEL (reference sequence). The CDR3 loop is CACSQEGDGGPGTGELFF. CDR3 nucleotides: TGTGCCTGCAGCCAAGAGGGGGACGGGGGGCCCGGCACCGGGGAGCTGTTTTTT.

The rearrangement uses TRBV5-1 and TRBJ2-7; perhaps TRBD1 as D (5 bases). The V gene's germline CDR1 is SGHRS and CDR2 YFSETQ. The CDR3 has 17 residues. The ends were cut back, 0 bases at V and 0 bases at J, with 16 bases in the middle. The DNA of the CDR3 is TGCGCCAGCAGCTTGGAGGGGTCGGCCGAGAGCTCCTACGAGCAGTACTTC. Protein sequence: CASSLEGSAESSYEQYF.

The sample holds a few counts of this clonotype. The rearrangement joins TRBV6-5 to TRBJ1-2; possible D gene TRBD1, 5 bases. The germline CDR1 and CDR2 sequences are MNHEY and SVGAGI. The CDR3 contains 15 residues. V lost 7 bases and J lost 0, with 15 bases in between. This CDR3 is CASKFSDSANYGYTF. CDR3 sequence (DNA): TGTGCCAGCAAATTTTCCGACAGCGCTAACTATGGCTACACCTTC.

The sample holds a few counts of this clonotype. This chain links TRBV20-1 with TRBJ2-7; 12 nucleotides align to TRBD2. The CDR3 length is 15 residues. Losses at the gene ends were 3 bases for V and 3 bases for J; bases not matched to a gene: 6. Germline loops: CDR1 DFQATT, CDR2 SNEGSKA (reference sequence). CDR3: CSASPTSGGRYEQYF. CDR3 nucleotide sequence: TGCAGTGCTAGCCCGACTAGCGGGGGTCGCTACGAGCAGTACTTC.

The chain links TRBV5-1 to TRBJ2-7, with a weak D call TRBD1 (6 bases). Germline V gene lookup returns CDR1 SGHRS and CDR2 YFSETQ. V was shortened by 1 base and J by 5 bases, with 13 bases between the two germline ends. There are 14 residues in the CDR3. CDR3 in amino acids: CASSLPGDVNEQYF. The CDR3 nucleotides read TGCGCCAGCAGCTTGCCAGGGGACGTCAACGAGCAGTACTTC.

The gene calls are TRBV6-5 and TRBJ2-1, with D uncertain. Germline-derived CDR1 and CDR2 are MNHEY and SVGAGI. V lost 2 bases and J lost 5, with 7 bases in between. The CDR3 has 13 amino acids. The CDR3 sequence is CASSYAGDNEQFF. The CDR3 nucleotides are TGTGCCAGCAGTTACGCAGGTGACAATGAGCAGTTCTTC.

The genes are TRBV4-2 and TRBJ2-1; D is unresolved. The CDR3 has 16 residues. The germline V and J ends were trimmed by 6 bases and 0 bases, with 15 bases remaining between them. The germline V gene encodes CDR1 LGHNA and CDR2 YNFKEQ. The CDR3 sequence is CASRRYWPSSYNEQFF. CDR3 bases: TGTGCCAGCAGGCGGTACTGGCCCAGCTCCTACAATGAGCAGTTCTTC.

This chain uses TRBV29-1 with TRBJ1-1; D remains unclear. Germline lookup yields CDR1 SQVTM and CDR2 ANQGSEA. V dropped 5 bases and J dropped 3 bases, with 13 bases sitting between them. This CDR3 is 13 amino acids long. This CDR3 reads CSVPDGRDTEAFF. CDR3 DNA sequence: TGCAGCGTTCCGGATGGGAGGGACACTGAAGCTTTCTTT.

The chain employs TRBV12-3 or TRBV12-4 and TRBJ2-2; 7 bases fit TRBD1. The CDR3 has 14 amino acids. After removal of 4 bases from V and 6 bases from J, the junction contained 5 bases not matched to a gene. CDR3 residues: CASSSEQGPGELFF. The CDR3 coding sequence is TGTGCCAGCAGTTCGGAACAGGGGCCCGGGGAGCTGTTTTTT.

This chain joins TRBV7-2 and TRBJ1-4, with D tentatively TRBD1 (6 bases). Germline V gene data show CDR1 as SGHTA and CDR2 as FQGNSA. With 5 bases removed from V and 5 bases from J, the gap between germline ends came to 15 bases. The CDR3 spans 15 residues. CDR3 sequence (DNA): TGTGCCAGCAGCCCCAGACAGGCTTCGAATGAAAAACTGTTTTTT. It translates to CASSPRQASNEKLFF.

This clonotype was observed a few times. V and J are TRBV29-1 and TRBJ2-3, with D possibly matching TRBD1 (6 bases). CDR3 length: 15 amino acids. V lost 7 bases and J lost 3, with 20 bases in between. From germline, CDR1 is SQVTM and CDR2 ANQGSEA. The DNA of the CDR3 is TGCAGCGCCCGCGGACTCGCCCAGGGGACAGATACGCAGTATTTT. Translating it yields CSARGLAQGTDTQYF.

Worth noting for this clonotype: The germline gene is not matched at one end of the junction; a read error may be the cause. This chain connects TRBV20-1 to TRBJ2-2, with D tentatively TRBD1 or TRBD2 (5 bases each). This CDR3 is 13 amino acids long. In germline, CDR1 is DFQATT, CDR2 SNEGSKA (reference sequence). The CDR3 DNA is TGCAGTGCTAGCTACAGGAACACCGGGGAGCCGTTTTTT. It encodes CSASYRNTGEPFF.

Only a few counts were recorded for this clonotype. The J gene is TRBJ1-5, the V gene TRBV11-2, with D perhaps matching TRBD1 (5 bases). This CDR3 is 15 amino acids long. V lost 5 bases to trimming and J lost 5 bases, with 16 bases between them. Germline CDR1 SGHAT, CDR2 FQNNGV. The CDR3 coding sequence is TGTGCCAGCAGCCCCCGGGGGGTCGACGATCAGCCCCAGCATTTT. Residues: CASSPRGVDDQPQHF.

The sample holds one count of this clonotype. Germline is not matched at one junction end, which may reflect a read error. V gene TRBV2 combines with J gene TRBJ1-1; tentatively, D is TRBD1 (5 bases). Germline V gene sequence: CDR1 SNHLY, CDR2 FYNNEI. This CDR3 contains 15 residues. The CDR3 protein is CASSLGRGAWTEAIF. For the CDR3, the DNA is TGTGCCAGCAGCCTAGGGAGAGGGGCTTGGACTGAAGCTATCTTT.

This clonotype was recorded many times. The chain links TRBV5-6 to TRBJ2-1, with D uncertain. Trimming stripped 0 bases from V and 12 bases from J, with 7 bases between. Germline V CDR1 and CDR2: SGHDT, YYEEEE. The CDR3 runs 11 residues. For the CDR3, the DNA is TGTGCCAGCAGCTTGGGAGCTATGCAGTTCTTC. Protein sequence: CASSLGAMQFF.

This clonotype was seen only a few times. The chain links TRBV7-9 to TRBJ2-3, with D possibly TRBD2 on 5 matching bases. The CDR3 contains 13 residues. The V and J ends lost 3 bases and 6 bases respectively, with 10 bases between them. From germline, CDR1 is SEHNR and CDR2 FQNEAQ (reference sequence). This CDR3 is CASSFDGVDTQYF. The CDR3 nucleotides are TGTGCCAGCAGCTTTGACGGGGTGGATACGCAGTATTTT.

The chain is built from TRBV4-1 and TRBJ2-1, with 9 nucleotides matching TRBD1. V lost 1 base to trimming and J lost 9 bases; unmatched junction nucleotides: 10. The germline V gene encodes CDR1 MGHRA and CDR2 YSYEKL. The CDR3 runs to 16 residues. The CDR3 protein is CASSQVTGGAFGEQFF. In nucleotides, the CDR3 is TGCGCCAGCAGCCAAGTAACAGGGGGCGCGTTCGGTGAGCAGTTCTTC.

The chain is built from TRBV13 and TRBJ2-3, with D perhaps TRBD2 (6 bases). V lost 8 bases and J lost 5, with 11 bases in between. The CDR3 sequence is 12 residues long. Per the germline V gene, CDR1 is PRHDT and CDR2 is FYEKMQ (reference sequence). CDR3 sequence reads: CASRLGGDTQYF. Here the CDR3 DNA reads TGTGCCAGCCGCCTGGGGGGAGATACGCAGTATTTT.

There are many counts of this clonotype. The junction differs from germline at one of its ends, possibly a read error. V is TRBV5-1 and J is TRBJ2-2, with TRBD1 matching over 7 bases. CDR3 size: 15 residues. Germline V gene data show CDR1 as SGHRS and CDR2 as YFSETQ. CDR3 in amino acids: CASSLGDRNTGELFF. The DNA of the CDR3 is TGTGCCAGCAGCTTAGGGGACAGGAACACCGGGGAGCTGTTTTTT.